The 20 T cell receptor beta chains below all came from one sample that was sequenced in a study of OX40 agonist ivuxolimab in advanced cancers. Sequencing used immunoSEQ multiplex PCR; TCRdb keeps in-frame clones, though not all of them. The table records over 70,000 clones, about 78% of them present only once. The material sequenced was CD4+ or CD8+ T cells sorted from blood, taken in a trial of the OX40 agonist ivuxolimab. These TCRs come from an adult with an advanced solid tumor such as melanoma, head and neck, liver or kidney cancer.

The rearrangement joins TRBV11-3 to TRBJ2-1, with 7 nucleotides matching TRBD2. Unmatched junction bases numbered 0, after V lost 1 base and J lost 0 bases. CDR3 length: 15 amino acids. Per germline, CDR1 SGHNT and CDR2 YENEEA. The CDR3 reads CASSLGGGSYNEQFF. DNA for the CDR3: TGTGCCAGCAGCTTAGGGGGGGGCTCCTACAATGAGCAGTTCTTC.

A single count supports this clone. The chain uses TRBV6-6 and TRBJ2-3; possible D gene TRBD2, 6 bases. The CDR3 spans 16 residues. CDR1 is MNHNY, CDR2 SVGAGI, per germline (reference sequence). Trimming cost V 4 bases and J 0 bases, with 14 bases left between them. CDR3 in DNA: TGTGCCAGCAGTTCGACCGGGAGACTTAGCACAGATACGCAGTATTTT. Its translation: CASSSTGRLSTDTQYF.

The chain uses TRBV10-3 and TRBJ2-7; D call uncertain. There are 11 residues in the CDR3. Looked up from germline, CDR1 is ENHRY and CDR2 is SYGVKD. Trimming cost V 4 bases and J 5 bases, with 6 bases left between them. This CDR3 reads CAISGGHEQYF. DNA of the CDR3: TGTGCCATCAGTGGGGGTCACGAGCAGTACTTC.

This chain links TRBV5-1 with TRBJ1-2, with a tentative D call TRBD1 (6 bases). Per the germline V gene, CDR1 is SGHRS and CDR2 is YFSETQ. CDR3 length: 14 amino acids. V gave up 4 bases and J gave up 2 bases, with 12 bases separating them. CDR3 coding DNA: TGCGCCAGCAGCCTGGGACAACACAACTATGGCTACACCTTC. Translating gives CASSLGQHNYGYTF. Looking up the rest from reference TRBV5-1 and TRBJ1-2 gives the full variable domain: KAGVTQTPRYLIKTRGQQVTLSCSPISGHRSVSWYQQTPGQGLQFLFEYFSETQRNKGNFPGRFSGRQFSNSRSEMNVSTLELGDSALYLCASSLGQHNYGYTFGSGTRLTVV.

This chain connects TRBV28 to TRBJ2-7, with D perhaps matching TRBD1 (5 bases). V was clipped by 6 bases and J by 0 bases, with 9 bases between them. The germline V gene has CDR1 MDHEN and CDR2 SYDVKM. There are 13 residues in the CDR3. This CDR3 is CASRRQYSYEQYF. Here the CDR3 DNA reads TGTGCCAGCAGGCGACAGTACTCCTACGAGCAGTACTTC.

This clone was counted only a few times. V gene TRBV6-5 combines with J gene TRBJ1-1; D is possibly TRBD1 (6 bases). The CDR3 is 15 amino acids. V dropped 2 bases and J dropped 4 bases, with 14 bases sitting between them. Per germline, CDR1 MNHEY and CDR2 SVGAGI. This CDR3 reads CASSYGGPLRTEAFF. The CDR3 DNA reads as TGTGCCAGCAGTTACGGGGGGCCCTTGCGCACTGAAGCTTTCTTT.

This rearrangement joins TRBV7-2 to TRBJ2-7; D gene unclear. V shed 3 bases and J shed 2 bases, with 14 bases lying between them. Germline V lookup: CDR1 SGHTA, CDR2 FQGNSA. The CDR3 contains 15 residues. CDR3 residues: CASSLGSKGTYEQYF. CDR3 DNA sequence: TGTGCCAGCAGCTTGGGCAGTAAAGGAACCTACGAGCAGTACTTC.

This clone has just a few counts. The CDR3 DNA is TGTGCCAGCAGCAAAGGACACTTAGAGACCCAGTACTTC. It encodes CASSKGHLETQYF. This sequence joins TRBV5-4 and TRBJ2-5, with D possibly TRBD1 on 5 matching bases. V lost 4 bases, J lost 4 bases, and 11 bases lay in between. The CDR3 is 13 residues long. Germline V gene lookup returns CDR1 SGHNT and CDR2 YYREEE (reference sequence).

This clone has just a few counts. The rearrangement uses TRBV7-3 and TRBJ2-3; weak D call: TRBD2 (5 bases). The CDR3 has 15 amino acids. Looked up from germline, CDR1 is SGHTA and CDR2 is FQGTGA. V dropped 5 bases and J dropped 3 bases, with 15 bases sitting between them. CDR3: CASSPGGGRTDTQYF. The CDR3 coding sequence is TGTGCCAGCAGCCCTGGAGGCGGTAGGACAGATACGCAGTATTTT.

This clone was found a few times. The chain recombines TRBV14 with TRBJ1-1; D remains ambiguous. Germline-derived CDR1 and CDR2 are SGHDN and FVKESK. Deletions cut 4 bases from V and 8 bases from J, with 14 bases between. The CDR3 sequence is 13 residues long. CDR3 DNA: TGTGCCAGCAGCCGGGAACTAACCGGGGAAGCTTTCTTT. This encodes CASSRELTGEAFF.

V usage is TRBV19 and J usage is TRBJ2-1; a possible D gene is TRBD2 (6 bases). The CDR3 is 16 amino acids. The germline V and J ends were trimmed by 4 bases and 5 bases, with 18 bases remaining between them. The V gene's germline CDR1 is LNHDA and CDR2 SQIVND (reference sequence). The CDR3 DNA reads TGTGCCAGTAGTACCCCCCCACGGGGGTCTCACAATGAGCAGTTCTTC. It is translated as CASSTPPRGSHNEQFF.

The V and J genes are TRBV7-2 and TRBJ2-1; D remains unclear. Trimming shortened V by 1 base and J by 4 bases, and 8 bases separated the two germline ends. The germline CDR1 and CDR2 sequences are SGHTA and FQGNSA. This CDR3 region has 14 residues. The CDR3 loop is CASSLGPRYNEQFF. The CDR3 region has the DNA TGTGCCAGCAGCTTAGGGCCTCGGTACAATGAGCAGTTCTTC.

Remarks on this clone: Mismatch with germline at one junction end may stem from a read error. The chain employs TRBV30 and TRBJ2-7; unclear D gene. Germline loops: CDR1 GTSNPN, CDR2 SVGIG (reference sequence). The CDR3 loop spans 11 amino acids. CDR3: CAWSGGLWSFF. The CDR3 nucleotides read TGTGCCTGGAGTGGCGGTTTGTGGTCCTTCTTC.

Only one count was recorded for this clone. The rearrangement joins TRBV28 to TRBJ2-3; weak D call: TRBD1 (5 bases). The CDR3 has 14 amino acids. V was trimmed by 7 bases and J by 3 bases, leaving 14 bases between them. Germline V CDR1 and CDR2: MDHEN, SYDVKM. Here the CDR3 DNA reads TGTGCCAGCAACCCCCAGGGTAGAACAGATACGCAGTATTTT. Translating it yields CASNPQGRTDTQYF.

The genes are TRBV28 and TRBJ2-5, with 10 bases that match TRBD2. CDR1 and CDR2 (germline): MDHEN, SYDVKM. The CDR3 extends over 14 amino acids. The V and J ends lost 6 bases and 4 bases, in that order; junction bases with no gene match: 5. The CDR3 DNA reads TGTGCCAGCAGATTAGCGGGAGGAGGAGAGACCCAGTACTTC. It yields the protein CASRLAGGGETQYF.

The rearrangement uses TRBV28 and TRBJ1-5; D possibly corresponds to TRBD1 (5 bases). Trimming took off 7 bases at V and 7 bases at J, with 14 bases between the two ends. Germline V gene data show CDR1 as MDHEN and CDR2 as SYDVKM. This CDR3 spans 13 amino acids. The CDR3 DNA is TGTGCCAGCATAGGAGGACCAGGGCAGCCCCAGCATTTT. Translation: CASIGGPGQPQHF.

This chain links TRBV27 with TRBJ1-6, with D tentatively TRBD1 (5 bases). CDR1 and CDR2 from the germline V gene are MNHEY and SMNVEV (reference sequence). Deletions cut 0 bases from V and 14 bases from J, with 17 bases between. CDR3 length: 15 residues. The CDR3 sequence is CASSLSHGAAGALHF. The CDR3 nucleotides are TGTGCCAGCAGTTTATCGCACGGCGCCGCGGGGGCCCTCCACTTT.

The genes are TRBV7-2 and TRBJ1-5, with D unresolved. There are 12 residues in the CDR3. V was trimmed by 5 bases and J by 5 bases, leaving 7 bases between them. Germline assignment: CDR1 SGHTA and CDR2 FQGNSA. The CDR3 is CASSHPHQPQHF. As DNA, the CDR3 is TGTGCCAGCAGCCACCCCCATCAGCCCCAGCATTTT.

This clone has a single count. The rearrangement joins TRBV19 to TRBJ2-1; 9 nucleotides line up with TRBD2. The germline V gene has CDR1 LNHDA and CDR2 SQIVND (reference sequence). V gave up 0 bases and J gave up 8 bases; unmatched junction bases: 8. The CDR3 loop spans 16 amino acids. The CDR3 spells CASSIDQAGGRDEQFF. The CDR3, as DNA: TGTGCCAGTAGTATAGATCAGGCGGGAGGGCGCGATGAGCAGTTCTTC.

The chain couples TRBV12-5 to TRBJ2-7; no clear D gene. V lost 0 bases and J 5 bases, leaving 14 bases between the germline ends. This CDR3 contains 15 residues. Germline-derived CDR1 and CDR2 are LGHNT and FRNRAP. The CDR3 DNA reads TGTGCTAGTGGTTTGGTATCAAGCCCCGTCCACGAGCAGTACTTC. This codes for CASGLVSSPVHEQYF.